The clone carrying this TCR beta chain has only one observation. These data are taken from a study of technical replicates of blood from a handful of donors. Method: immunoSEQ multiplex PCR; TCRdb's copy keeps in-frame clones and lacks some. Of tens of thousands of clones listed, about 94% are singletons. CDR1 and CDR2 (germline): PRHDT, FYEKMQ (reference sequence). Trimming pared 3 bases from V and 0 bases from J, leaving 8 bases between. CDR3 length: 14 residues. The sequencing sample was made of T cells isolated from PBMCs. The source is a human donor in good health. The chain recombines TRBV13 with TRBJ1-1; D not certain. The CDR3 protein is CASSFSGMNTEAFF. CDR3 DNA sequence: TGTGCCAGCAGCTTTTCCGGTATGAACACTGAAGCTTTCTTT.